These T cell receptor beta chains were read from a single sample in a study of T-cell memory formation after mild COVID-19. TCRdb reprocessed the 5' RACE reads with MiXCR, giving one entry per CDR3 protein. The data contain about 60,000 distinct CDR3 sequences, roughly an eighth of them seen just once; the ten biggest clones take up around a quarter. The sequenced sample was PBMCs or a T cell subset sorted from them (not recorded which). These receptors all stem from a man between 18 and 35 years old who had mild COVID-19 (a few samples of this study predate the infection). Cell type and time point are not known. CDR3s include the opening cysteine and the closing phenylalanine or tryptophan. The order of the fields is clone size, D gene, CDR3 length, V gene, J gene, CDR3 protein, CDR3 DNA. D genes are given only for firm matches. Clone size is stated in some rows and not others, as once, few, many or a class when expanded.

>-|-|12|TRBV12-3/TRBV12-4|TRBJ2-2
CASSQGSGELFF
TGTGCCAGCAGCCAGGGGTCCGGGGAGCTGTTTTTT
>few|-|15|TRBV6-1|TRBJ1-2
CASSEALRAGHGYTF
TGTGCCAGCAGTGAAGCGCTTCGGGCAGGGCACGGCTACACCTTC
>-|-|15|TRBV18|TRBJ2-6
CASSDGPSGANVLTF
TGTGCCAGCTCCGACGGTCCGTCTGGGGCCAACGTCCTGACTTTC
>-|TRBD2|16|TRBV12-3/TRBV12-4|TRBJ2-3
CASTSLAGGRTDTQYF
TGTGCCAGCACCTCACTAGCGGGGGGCCGCACAGATACGCAGTATTTT
>-|TRBD1|18|TRBV7-7|TRBJ1-1
CASRWDREGSGMNTEAFF
TGTGCTAGCAGATGGGACAGGGAGGGGAGCGGGATGAACACTGAAGCTTTCTTT
>few|-|16|TRBV5-1|TRBJ2-6
CASSLDYSSGANVLTF
TGCGCCAGCAGCTTGGACTATAGCTCTGGGGCCAACGTCCTGACTTTC
>few|-|17|TRBV21-1|TRBJ2-1
CASSKGSGQSMSGEQFF
TGTGCCAGCAGCAAAGGCTCGGGACAGTCCATGAGTGGTGAGCAGTTCTTC
>-|-|15|TRBV28|TRBJ1-5
CASSSGGGNNQPQHF
TGTGCCAGCAGTTCAGGAGGGGGGAACAATCAGCCCCAGCATTTT
>few|TRBD2|16|TRBV5-6|TRBJ2-5
CASSSALAENQETQYF
TGTGCCAGCAGCTCCGCACTAGCGGAGAACCAAGAGACCCAGTACTTC
>many|TRBD2|16|TRBV15|TRBJ2-1
CATSRESGGAYNEQFF
TGTGCCACCAGCAGAGAGAGCGGGGGGGCCTACAATGAGCAGTTCTTC
>-|TRBD1|21|TRBV4-2|TRBJ2-5
CASSPGQGNIVGTPYQETQYF
TGTGCCAGCAGCCCCGGACAGGGAAACATTGTGGGGACTCCGTACCAAGAGACCCAGTACTTC
>many|TRBD2|13|TRBV7-3|TRBJ2-5
CASSLREGETQYF
TGTGCCAGCAGCCTCAGGGAGGGGGAGACCCAGTACTTC
>-|TRBD2|17|TRBV7-2|TRBJ2-1
CASSPSRGLAGYNEQFF
TGTGCCAGCAGCCCGAGCCGAGGGCTAGCGGGCTACAATGAGCAGTTCTTC
>few|-|14|TRBV3-1|TRBJ1-2
CASSRGTENYGYTF
TGTGCCAGCAGCCGAGGGACGGAGAACTATGGCTACACCTTC
>many|TRBD1|15|TRBV6-2/TRBV6-3|TRBJ2-3
CASSYGDRDTDTQYF
TGTGCCAGCAGTTACGGAGACAGGGATACAGATACGCAGTATTTT
>many|TRBD2|18|TRBV7-2|TRBJ2-1
CASSSVPGTSGGYNEQFF
TGTGCCAGCAGCTCTGTCCCCGGGACTAGCGGTGGTTACAATGAGCAGTTCTTC
>-|-|13|TRBV20-1|TRBJ2-5
CSASSRAEETQYF
TGCAGTGCTAGCTCTCGAGCGGAAGAGACCCAGTACTTC
>-|-|13|TRBV7-2|TRBJ1-2
CASSLDAGPGYTF
TGTGCCAGCAGCTTAGATGCGGGCCCTGGCTACACCTTC
>many|TRBD1|16|TRBV7-2|TRBJ1-2
CASSLGSGQAIYGYTF
TGTGCCAGCAGCTTAGGCTCGGGACAGGCTATCTATGGCTACACCTTC
>few|-|13|TRBV6-6|TRBJ2-2
CALGGRITGELFF
TGTGCCCTAGGGGGGCGTATCACCGGGGAGCTGTTTTTT
>few|-|14|TRBV28|TRBJ1-2
CAVGSYASNYGYTF
TGTGCCGTGGGCAGCTACGCATCTAACTATGGCTACACCTTC
>few|-|12|TRBV11-1|TRBJ2-7
CASSLNSYEQYF
TGTGCCAGCAGCTTAAACAGCTACGAGCAGTACTTC
>few|-|17|TRBV15|TRBJ1-6
CATSRVLEGGFNSPLHF
TGTGCCACCAGCAGAGTCCTGGAGGGGGGATTCAATTCACCCCTCCACTTT
>-|-|15|TRBV7-9|TRBJ1-4
CASSSGAATNEKLFF
TGTGCCAGCAGTTCCGGCGCTGCAACTAATGAAAAACTGTTTTTT
>-|-|11|TRBV29-1|TRBJ1-2
CSVGENYGYTF
TGCAGCGTTGGGGAGAACTATGGCTACACCTTC
>-|TRBD1|17|TRBV24-1|TRBJ2-2
CATSGLPGQGSLGELFF
TGTGCCACCAGTGGTTTACCGGGACAGGGGAGTCTCGGGGAGCTGTTTTTT
>many|TRBD2|16|TRBV12-3/TRBV12-4|TRBJ2-3
CASSLGGGGNTDTQYF
TGTGCCAGCAGTTTAGGTGGCGGGGGGAACACAGATACGCAGTATTTT
>-|-|15|TRBV6-6|TRBJ2-2
CASSYSQPNTGELFF
TGTGCCAGCAGTTACTCCCAGCCGAACACCGGGGAGCTGTTTTTT
>-|-|14|TRBV6-1|TRBJ2-1
CASNIPGLAGEQFF
TGTGCCAGCAATATTCCGGGACTCGCAGGGGAGCAGTTCTTC
>-|-|16|TRBV7-8|TRBJ1-5
CASSSQGIRRNQPQHF
TGTGCCAGCAGCTCCCAGGGAATTCGACGCAATCAGCCCCAGCATTTT
>few|-|13|TRBV5-4|TRBJ1-2
CASSIGRHYGYTF
TGTGCCAGCAGCATCGGACGGCACTATGGCTACACCTTC
>many|-|11|TRBV6-6|TRBJ1-5
CASSQGQPQHF
TGTGCCAGCAGTCAAGGGCAGCCCCAGCATTTT
>once|TRBD1|15|TRBV7-3|TRBJ1-3
CASSSGGVSGNTIYF
TGTGCCAGCAGCTCAGGGGGTGTCTCTGGAAACACCATATATTTT
>-|-|15|TRBV5-1|TRBJ1-5
CASSRDPVGNQPQHF
TGCGCCAGCAGCAGGGATCCGGTAGGCAATCAGCCCCAGCATTTT
>-|TRBD1|15|TRBV18|TRBJ1-4
CASSPRTGREAKLFF
TGTGCCAGCTCACCCCGGACAGGGCGGGAGGCTAAACTGTTTTTT
>many|TRBD2|16|TRBV7-2|TRBJ2-3
CASSLIAGGSTDTQYF
TGTGCCAGCAGCTTAATTGCGGGGGGGAGCACAGATACGCAGTATTTT
>few|-|14|TRBV6-2/TRBV6-3|TRBJ2-3
CASSRPPASDTQYF
TGTGCCAGCAGCCGCCCCCCGGCCTCAGATACGCAGTATTTT
>few|-|9|TRBV5-1|TRBJ2-2
CAKTGELFF
TGCGCCAAAACCGGGGAGCTGTTTTTT
>many|TRBD2|15|TRBV5-1|TRBJ2-3
CASSGTSAYTDTQYF
TGCGCCAGCAGCGGGACTAGCGCGTACACAGATACGCAGTATTTT
>many|TRBD2|13|TRBV9|TRBJ2-5
CASSIGLAETQYF
TGTGCCAGCAGCATCGGACTAGCAGAGACCCAGTACTTC
>few|-|11|TRBV7-2|TRBJ1-6
CASSNNSPLHF
TGTGCCAGCAGCAACAATTCACCCCTCCACTTT
>-|-|14|TRBV7-7|TRBJ2-5
CASSPGQGGETQYF
TGTGCCAGCAGCCCCGGGCAGGGAGGAGAGACCCAGTACTTC
>few|-|11|TRBV5-6|TRBJ2-7
CASSRAYEQYF
TGTGCCAGCAGCCGGGCCTACGAGCAGTACTTC
>many|-|14|TRBV5-1|TRBJ1-6
CASSLEGWNSPLHF
TGCGCCAGCAGCTTGGAAGGGTGGAATTCACCCCTCCACTTT
>few|-|13|TRBV5-1|TRBJ1-5
CASSFQGNQPQHF
TGCGCCAGCAGCTTCCAGGGTAATCAGCCCCAGCATTTT
>many|-|11|TRBV27|TRBJ1-1
CASGASAEAFF
TGTGCCAGCGGCGCGTCCGCTGAAGCTTTCTTT
>few|TRBD2|15|TRBV20-1|TRBJ2-3
CSATGLAGAGDTQYF
TGCAGTGCAACCGGACTAGCGGGGGCGGGAGATACGCAGTATTTT
>few|-|12|TRBV6-5|TRBJ1-5
CASRRGDQPQHF
TGTGCCAGCAGGAGGGGGGATCAGCCCCAGCATTTT
>many|-|15|TRBV7-2|TRBJ2-5
CASSISGTSQETQYF
TGTGCCAGCAGCATATCCGGGACGTCTCAAGAGACCCAGTACTTC
>few|-|14|TRBV18|TRBJ1-1
CASSRDPLGPEAFF
TGTGCCAGCTCACGGGACCCACTAGGACCTGAAGCTTTCTTT
>-|-|14|TRBV7-3|TRBJ2-2
CASSLGLWTGELFF
TGTGCCAGCAGTCTGGGCCTATGGACCGGGGAGCTGTTTTTT
>-|TRBD1|13|TRBV28|TRBJ2-3
CAMRDSRSDTQYF
TGTGCCATGAGGGACAGCCGGTCGGATACGCAGTATTTT
>-|-|13|TRBV27|TRBJ2-7
CASSEGSTYEQYF
TGTGCCAGCAGTGAGGGGAGCACCTACGAGCAGTACTTC
>few|TRBD1|16|TRBV19|TRBJ2-2
CASTRTGLANTGELFF
TGTGCCAGTACCCGGACAGGGCTAGCGAACACCGGGGAGCTGTTTTTT
>few|TRBD1|15|TRBV27|TRBJ1-1
CASSILGQASTEAFF
TGTGCCAGCAGTATCCTGGGACAGGCCAGCACTGAAGCTTTCTTT
>-|-|16|TRBV12-3/TRBV12-4|TRBJ2-7
CASSGGGWNGGYEQYF
TGTGCCAGCAGCGGGGGAGGTTGGAACGGGGGCTACGAGCAGTACTTC
>few|-|14|TRBV6-2/TRBV6-3|TRBJ1-1
CASRTSGGSTEAFF
TGTGCCAGCAGGACCTCAGGAGGGAGCACTGAAGCTTTCTTT
>few|-|15|TRBV7-2|TRBJ1-2
CASSPPGGSPYGYTF
TGTGCCAGCAGCCCACCGGGAGGTTCTCCTTATGGCTACACCTTC
>-|-|15|TRBV30|TRBJ2-1
CAWSVPGDPYNEQFF
TGTGCCTGGAGTGTACCGGGGGACCCCTACAATGAGCAGTTCTTC